The next 17 T cell receptor beta chains were all read from a single sample in a study of sequential checkpoint blockade in melanoma. As for treatment: randomized to nivolumab then ipilimumab (arm A) or the reverse (arm B). Clones were read by immunoSEQ multiplex PCR, and TCRdb kept only the in-frame ones, dropping some. The sample yields about 20,000 clones, 65% to 85% seen once. This material consisted of CD8+ T cells sorted from blood (inferred from file names), taken from a patient given nivolumab and ipilimumab in sequence. The receptors derive from a human donor with melanoma.

The chain joins TRBV28 to TRBJ2-1; possible D gene TRBD2, 7 bases. The CDR3 runs to 15 residues. Deletions cut 6 bases from V and 6 bases from J, with 18 bases between. Germline-derived CDR1 and CDR2 are MDHEN and SYDVKM. The CDR3 here is CASSPGQGRGNEQFF. The DNA of the CDR3 is TGTGCCAGCAGCCCCGGGCAGGGGAGGGGCAATGAGCAGTTCTTC.

This clone was detected once. The rearrangement links TRBV30 to TRBJ1-6; D is perhaps TRBD1 (5 bases). The CDR3 totals 17 residues. The V gene lost 4 bases and the J gene lost 0 bases, with 16 bases spanning the gap. Germline lookup yields CDR1 GTSNPN and CDR2 SVGIG (reference sequence). CDR3 region: CAWTPGQGSSYNSPLHF. The CDR3 region has the DNA TGTGCCTGGACCCCGGGTCAGGGAAGCTCCTATAATTCACCCCTCCACTTT.

On this clone: The germline gene is not matched at one end of the junction; a read error may be the cause. The chain employs TRBV6-1 and TRBJ1-1; D remains unclear. CDR1 is MNHNS, CDR2 SASEGT, per germline. This CDR3 spans 15 amino acids. CDR3: CAISESGTVNTEAFF. CDR3 coding DNA: TGTGCCATCAGTGAGTCAGGCACAGTGAACACTGAAGCTTTCTTT.

The chain joins TRBV19 to TRBJ2-1; tentatively, D is TRBD2 (6 bases). The germline V gene encodes CDR1 LNHDA and CDR2 SQIVND (reference sequence). This CDR3 contains 13 residues. The V end lost 5 bases, the J end lost 6 bases, and 11 bases lay between the germline ends. The CDR3 spells CASSLTRFNEQFF. The CDR3 DNA is TGTGCCAGTAGTTTGACTAGATTCAATGAGCAGTTCTTC.

V usage is TRBV27 and J usage is TRBJ2-7; 10 bases are shared with TRBD1. This CDR3 contains 13 residues. From germline, CDR1 is MNHEY and CDR2 SMNVEV (reference sequence). With V trimmed by 5 bases and J by 4 bases, 2 bases remained unmatched. The CDR3 sequence: CASSPGQGYEQYF. CDR3 bases: TGTGCCAGCAGTCCGGGACAGGGGTACGAGCAGTACTTC.

The chain joins TRBV7-8 to TRBJ1-1; D may be TRBD1 (5 bases). The CDR3 is 14 residues long. Germline CDR1 reads SGHVS; CDR2 reads FQNEAQ. The V gene lost 4 bases and the J gene lost 2 bases, with 11 bases spanning the gap. Here the CDR3 reads CASSSETVNTEAFF. In DNA form, the CDR3 reads TGTGCCAGCAGCTCTGAGACAGTCAACACTGAAGCTTTCTTT.

This clone was seen just once. The chain couples TRBV27 to TRBJ1-2; a possible D gene is TRBD1 (6 bases). Germline assignment: CDR1 MNHEY and CDR2 SMNVEV (reference sequence). The CDR3 is made up of 15 amino acids. The V end lost 0 bases, the J end lost 8 bases, and 16 bases lay between the germline ends. The CDR3 region has the DNA TGTGCCAGCAGTTTATCAAAAACAGGGATTATGGGCTACACCTTC. As protein: CASSLSKTGIMGYTF.

The V and J genes are TRBV28 and TRBJ2-2; 9 positions agree with TRBD1. The CDR3 has 16 amino acids. Germline V lookup: CDR1 MDHEN, CDR2 SYDVKM. V lost 6 bases and J lost 6; bases outside the gene matches: 11. The CDR3 here is CASREQGALSPGELFF. The CDR3 bases are TGTGCCAGCAGAGAACAGGGGGCGCTTTCTCCCGGGGAGCTGTTTTTT. Together with reference TRBV28 and TRBJ2-2, the CDR3 gives the full variable domain: DVKVTQSSRYLVKRTGEKVFLECVQDMDHENMFWYRQDPGLGLRLIYFSYDVKMKEKGDIPEGYSVSREKKERFSLILESASTNQTSMYLCASREQGALSPGELFFGEGSRLTVL.

This clone occurred once. The rearrangement uses TRBV5-1 and TRBJ2-7; 10 bases agree with TRBD1. J was trimmed by 0 bases and V by 3 bases; bases with no gene match: 6. The CDR3 extends over 16 amino acids. Looked up from germline, CDR1 is SGHRS and CDR2 is YFSETQ. The CDR3 coding sequence is TGCGCCAGCAGCTACAGACAGGGGGCAAACTCCTACGAGCAGTACTTC. It encodes CASSYRQGANSYEQYF.

J is TRBJ2-2 and V is TRBV18, with TRBD2 matching 7 bases. The ends lost 6 bases at V and 3 bases at J; junction bases unmatched: 10. CDR3 size: 16 residues. Germline CDR1 KGHSH, CDR2 LQKENI. This CDR3 is CASSQRGKAHTGELFF. The CDR3 region has the DNA TGTGCCAGCTCTCAGCGGGGTAAAGCTCACACCGGGGAGCTGTTTTTT.

The chain uses TRBV5-1 and TRBJ1-1, with D possibly being TRBD1 (6 bases). Germline V gene data show CDR1 as SGHRS and CDR2 as YFSETQ. Trimming left V 1 base short and J 3 bases short, with 10 bases between. This CDR3 is 14 amino acids long. CDR3 DNA: TGCGCCAGCAGCTTGAGAGGGGGGGACACTGAAGCTTTCTTT. Translated, it gives CASSLRGGDTEAFF.

The V and J genes are TRBV7-8 and TRBJ2-5; TRBD1 aligns across 8 bases. The DNA end is a closer match to TRBJ2-7, so the J assignment may be wrong. This CDR3 region has 14 residues. Germline-derived CDR1 and CDR2 are SGHVS and FQNEAQ. The CDR3 reads CASSSDRGPYEQYF. The DNA of the CDR3 is TGTGCCAGCAGCTCAGACAGGGGACCCTACGAGCAGTACTTC.

This chain uses TRBV7-9 with TRBJ2-1, with 7 positions matching TRBD1. V trimming: 1 base; J trimming: 4 bases; junction bases outside the gene matches: 1. Germline V lookup: CDR1 SEHNR, CDR2 FQNEAQ (reference sequence). This CDR3 contains 14 residues. CDR3 bases: TGTGCCAGCAGCTTAGAGGGACAGTACAATGAGCAGTTCTTC. Translation: CASSLEGQYNEQFF.

As DNA, the CDR3 is TGTGCCAGCATCTCGGCAGGGGGGGAGCTGTTTTTT. Protein: CASISAGGELFF. The chain joins TRBV5-5 to TRBJ2-2; a weak D match, TRBD1 (5 bases). Germline V CDR1 and CDR2: SGHKS, YYEKEE (reference sequence). V lost 6 bases to trimming and J lost 8 bases, with 11 bases between them. The CDR3 length is 12 residues. Using reference TRBV5-5 and TRBJ2-2 for the parts outside the CDR3, the full variable domain is DAGVTQSPTHLIKTRGQQVTLRCSPISGHKSVSWYQQVLGQGPQFIFQYYEKEERGRGNFPDRFSARQFPNYSSELNVNALLLGDSALYLCASISAGGELFFGEGSRLTVL.

This chain joins TRBV6-1 and TRBJ2-5, with TRBD2 matching 8 bases. CDR1 and CDR2 (germline): MNHNS, SASEGT. J lost 0 bases, V lost 5 bases, and 5 bases had no gene match. The CDR3 runs to 15 residues. As DNA, the CDR3 is TGTGCCAGCAGTTCGCCGCGGGAGGACCAAGAGACCCAGTACTTC. It codes for CASSSPREDQETQYF.

V is TRBV9 and J is TRBJ2-2; the match to TRBD2 covers 7 bases. Germline trimming cut 4 bases from V and 7 bases from J; bases unmatched to any gene: 10. Germline loops: CDR1 SGDLS, CDR2 YYNGEE. This CDR3 comprises 15 residues. The CDR3 here is CASSSGGSDGGELFF. Here the CDR3 DNA reads TGTGCCAGCAGCTCGGGGGGTTCTGATGGCGGGGAGCTGTTTTTT.

This chain links TRBV19 with TRBJ1-1, with D hard to call. The CDR3 totals 14 residues. V dropped 7 bases and J dropped 1 base, with 13 bases sitting between them. Germline-derived CDR1 and CDR2 are LNHDA and SQIVND (reference sequence). CDR3 in amino acids: CASTAAGSNTEAFF. CDR3 in DNA: TGTGCCAGTACCGCCGCGGGGTCGAACACTGAAGCTTTCTTT.